What follows are 18 T cell receptor beta chains derived from one specimen sequenced in a study of breast tumors, draining lymph nodes, adjacent tissues. Using its own MiXCR run on the multiplex PCR reads, TCRdb lists one record per CDR3 protein. The sample contains some 170,000 distinct CDR3 sequences, 30% to 35% of which appear only once. Axillary draining lymph nodes of breast cancer patients supplied the node samples. Material: axillary lymph node tissue. The receptors here all came from a female donor with breast cancer. Some clones in this sample may be carry-over from other donors' samples.

The sample holds many counts of this clonotype. The V gene is TRBV6-5, the J gene TRBJ2-5; possibly TRBD1 for D (6 bases). V dropped 2 bases and J dropped 4 bases, with 14 bases sitting between them. CDR1 and CDR2 from the germline V gene are MNHEY and SVGAGI. This CDR3 has 15 residues. The CDR3 DNA reads TGTGCCAGCAGTTACGGAAAAGGGGGTCCAGAGACCCAGTACTTC. Protein sequence: CASSYGKGGPETQYF.

This clonotype was seen many times. The V call is TRBV7-2, the J call TRBJ2-7, with TRBD1 identical over 7 bases. The CDR3 is made up of 18 amino acids. Germline loops: CDR1 SGHTA, CDR2 FQGNSA. With 5 bases clipped from V and 3 bases from J, the junction kept 19 bases outside the gene matches. The CDR3 is CASSHFLLGTVKIYEQYF. The CDR3 bases are TGTGCCAGCAGCCATTTCCTCCTCGGGACAGTTAAAATCTACGAGCAGTACTTC.

This clonotype has a count of ten or more. The chain links TRBV5-1 to TRBJ2-2, with 10 bases identical to TRBD2. This CDR3 comprises 16 residues. Germline CDR1 reads SGHRS; CDR2 reads YFSETQ. V lost 5 bases and J lost 0; bases outside the gene matches: 4. CDR3 residues: CASRRGLAANTGELFF. In DNA, the CDR3 is TGCGCCAGCAGGCGAGGACTAGCGGCGAACACCGGGGAGCTGTTTTTT.

The chain combines TRBV6-4 with TRBJ2-3, with 8 bases identical to TRBD1. The CDR3 spans 16 residues. The V gene's germline CDR1 is MRHNA and CDR2 SNTAGT. V shed 0 bases and J 3 bases; nucleotides not matched to a gene: 5. The CDR3 loop is CASSDSGRGLTDTQYF. CDR3 coding DNA: TGTGCCAGCAGTGACTCCGGCAGGGGGCTAACAGATACGCAGTATTTT.

This chain uses TRBV19 with TRBJ2-1, with 7 bases that match TRBD1. Germline V gives CDR1 LNHDA, CDR2 SQIVND (reference sequence). The CDR3 totals 14 residues. V trimming: 5 bases; J trimming: 9 bases; junction bases outside the gene matches: 10. CDR3 loop: CASSEQGGSGEQFF. CDR3 coding DNA: TGTGCCAGTAGTGAACAAGGGGGCAGTGGTGAGCAGTTCTTC.

The table lists this clonotype with many counts. One junction end does not reproduce the germline sequence, and a read error may be involved. This chain connects TRBV7-6 to TRBJ1-4, with 11 positions matching TRBD1. In germline, CDR1 is SGHVS, CDR2 FNYEAQ. The CDR3 has 15 amino acids. As DNA, the CDR3 is TGTGCCAGCAGTTTAGTGGGACAGGGGGACGAAAAACTGTTTTTT. Amino acid sequence: CASSLVGQGDEKLFF. The whole variable domain, remainder taken from reference TRBV7-6 and TRBJ1-4, is GAGVSQSPRYKVTKRGQDVALRCDPISGHVSLYWYRQALGQGPEFLTYFNYEAQQDKSGLPNDRFSAERPEGSISTLTIQRTEQRDSAMYRCASSLVGQGDEKLFFGSGTQLSVL.

Concerning this clonotype itself: This could be a read error, since a much larger clone is one nucleotide away. V is TRBV18 and J is TRBJ1-2; 7 bases align to TRBD1. Germline lookup yields CDR1 KGHSH and CDR2 LQKENI. The length of the CDR3 is 13 residues. The CDR3 is CASSPDRTSGHTF. CDR3 DNA: TGTGCCAGCTCACCGGACAGGACGTCTGGCCACACCTTC.

This clonotype showed up many times. CDR3 nucleotides: TGTGCCAGCAGCCAAGGGAGGAGAACCCTCACCGGGGAGCTGTTTTTT. Residues: CASSQGRRTLTGELFF. The chain recombines TRBV5-6 with TRBJ2-2, with D perhaps TRBD2 (6 bases). Trimming left V 4 bases short and J 4 bases short, with 17 bases between. The CDR3 covers 16 residues. Germline V gene lookup returns CDR1 SGHDT and CDR2 YYEEEE.

Details on this clonotype: This sequence may be a read error, since a much larger clone differs from it by one base. The chain recombines TRBV6-1 with TRBJ1-5; no definite D call. This CDR3 has 14 amino acids. Trimming took 2 bases from V and 3 from J, leaving 8 bases between them. The germline V gene encodes CDR1 MNHNS and CDR2 SASEGT. The CDR3 loop is CASSELRDNQPQHF. In DNA form, the CDR3 reads TGTGCCAGCAGTGAACTTAGGGACAATCAGCCCCAGCATTTT.

Many counts were recorded for this clonotype. This could be a read error, since a much larger clone is one nucleotide away. The chain employs TRBV7-9 and TRBJ2-7; D may match TRBD1 or TRBD2 (6 bases each). Germline assignment: CDR1 SEHNR and CDR2 FQNEAQ (reference sequence). The CDR3 is 15 residues long. The CDR3 here is CASSLGAGDLYEQHF. For the CDR3, the DNA is TGTGCCAGCAGCTTAGGGGCAGGGGACTTATACGAGCAGCACTTC.

In its sample, this clonotype was seen many times. V gene TRBV19 combines with J gene TRBJ2-5; 10 bases fit TRBD2. Per the germline V gene, CDR1 is LNHDA and CDR2 is SQIVND (reference sequence). This CDR3 region has 16 residues. Trimming removed 2 bases from V and 4 bases from J; junction bases left unmatched: 7. The CDR3 here is CASSISRLAGVETQYF. As DNA, the CDR3 is TGTGCCAGTAGTATATCGCGGCTAGCGGGAGTAGAGACCCAGTACTTC.

Concerning this clonotype: This clone may be a read error of a much larger clone one base away. Lacking the conserved final phenylalanine or tryptophan, this CDR3 likely reflects a read error. V gene TRBV6-5 combines with J gene TRBJ2-7; D is unclear. Germline V gives CDR1 MNHEY, CDR2 SVGAGI. V was clipped by 2 bases and J by 0 bases, with 5 bases between them. The CDR3 is 13 residues long. CDR3 protein: CASSYPASYEQYS. Here the CDR3 DNA reads TGTGCCAGCAGTTACCCCGCCTCCTACGAGCAGTACTCC.

The table lists this clonotype with many counts. The V gene is TRBV20-1, the J gene TRBJ2-2, with 8 bases lining up with TRBD2. The V gene end was trimmed by 6 bases and the J gene end by 1 base; junction bases not matched to a gene: 7. In germline, CDR1 is DFQATT, CDR2 SNEGSKA (reference sequence). The CDR3 is 15 residues long. As DNA, the CDR3 is TGCAGTGCAAACAGCGGGAGTCGGAACACCGGGGAGCTGTTTTTT. Amino acid sequence: CSANSGSRNTGELFF.

Many counts were recorded for this clonotype. The chain combines TRBV7-9 with TRBJ2-1; TRBD2 aligns across 9 bases. CDR3 length: 14 residues. V lost 8 bases, J lost 8 bases, and 10 bases stayed unmatched. Germline loops: CDR1 SEHNR, CDR2 FQNEAQ (reference sequence). The CDR3, as DNA: TGTGCCAGCTCGCGGAGCGGGGGGTTTGATGAGCAGTTCTTC. Protein product: CASSRSGGFDEQFF.

CDR3 in DNA: TGCGCCAGCAGCTTGGTGGGGTTAGCTAACTATGGCTACACCTTC. It codes for CASSLVGLANYGYTF. The chain is built from TRBV5-1 and TRBJ1-2, with D uncertain. Germline V CDR1 and CDR2: SGHRS, YFSETQ. This CDR3 has 15 residues. The ends were cut back, 0 bases at V and 0 bases at J, with 9 bases in the middle.

Note on this clonotype: A read error may produce the germline difference seen at one junction end. This chain links TRBV7-6 with TRBJ1-4, with a weak D call TRBD1 (5 bases). From germline, CDR1 is SGHVS and CDR2 FNYEAQ. This CDR3 is built from 14 residues. CDR3 DNA sequence: TGTGCCAGCAGCCGCCGGGGGTCTAATGAAAAGCTGTTTTTT. It codes for CASSRRGSNEKLFF.

In the case of this clonotype: Lacking the conserved final phenylalanine or tryptophan, this CDR3 likely reflects a read error. The chain joins TRBV6-5 to TRBJ1-5; possible D gene TRBD1, 6 bases. The CDR3 loop spans 14 amino acids. CDR1 and CDR2 from the germline V gene are MNHEY and SVGAGI. With 6 bases removed from V and 6 bases from J, the gap between germline ends came to 15 bases. CDR3 protein: CASSRGAQAQPQHS. The CDR3 DNA follows: TGTGCCAGCAGCCGGGGGGCCCAGGCTCAGCCCCAGCATTCT.

CDR3 nucleotides: TGTGCCAGCAGCTACGTAGGGTCGGACCCCGGGAGGGGGACCCAGTACTTC. Translating gives CASSYVGSDPGRGTQYF. The rearrangement joins TRBV11-2 to TRBJ2-5, with TRBD2 matching over 8 bases. The CDR3 extends over 17 amino acids. Germline values: CDR1 SGHAT, CDR2 FQNNGV. J lost 7 bases, V lost 4 bases, and 17 bases had no gene match.